This is a list of T cell receptor beta chains from one sample in a study of blood T cells in healthy people across ages. TCRdb reanalysed the 5' RACE reads using MiXCR and keeps one entry per CDR3 protein. The sample includes 900,000 to 950,000 distinct CDR3 sequences, almost 30% seen only once; the top ten take roughly 10%. The same specimen was also included in a second study, on T cells of mothers and their children.

The sequenced sample consisted of blood. These receptors all come from a woman aged 35 to 49 in good health. Both conserved end residues are part of each CDR3. The order of the fields is clone size, J gene, V gene, D gene, CDR3 DNA, CDR3 protein. A D gene is named only where the DNA matches it firmly. Clone size appears in some rows only: once, few, many, or a class for an expanded clone.

>few|TRBJ2-1|TRBV20-1|TRBD2
TGCAGTGCTAGAGATCTCTACAGCGGGGGGCCCCATATCTACAATGAGCAGTTCTTC
CSARDLYSGGPHIYNEQFF
>-|TRBJ1-4|TRBV6-5|-
TGTGCCAGCAGGGGGAGGGTTGGTGAAAAACTGTTTTTT
CASRGRVGEKLFF
>few|TRBJ1-5|TRBV4-1|-
TGCGCCAGCAGCCCAGGACCGCCTGAGGGCAATCAGCCCCAGCATTTT
CASSPGPPEGNQPQHF
>-|TRBJ1-1|TRBV20-1|TRBD1
TGCAGGGCTAGGCAGGGGGACACTGAAGCTTTCTTT
CRARQGDTEAFF
>-|TRBJ2-4|TRBV28|-
TGTGCCAGCAGTTTAGTGGAGGGTCGAAACATTCAGTACTTC
CASSLVEGRNIQYF
>-|TRBJ2-3|TRBV12-3/TRBV12-4|-
TGTGCCAGCAGTATAAGGGTGGGCACAGATACGCAGTATTTT
CASSIRVGTDTQYF
>-|TRBJ1-1|TRBV7-2|-
TGTGCCAGCAGCTTAAACACCCTCTCGAGCACTGAAGCTTTCTTT
CASSLNTLSSTEAFF
>few|TRBJ1-2|TRBV4-1|-
TGCGCCAGCAGCCAAGATCTGGTGGGGCGACGGGGGGAGGGCTACACCTTC
CASSQDLVGRRGEGYTF
>-|TRBJ1-2|TRBV5-8|-
TGTGCCAGCAGCTTGCAGTTCGGAAATGGCTACACCTTC
CASSLQFGNGYTF
>few|TRBJ2-3|TRBV12-5|-
TGTGCTAGTGGAACCGGGACTCACACAGATACGCAGTATTTT
CASGTGTHTDTQYF
>many|TRBJ2-5|TRBV11-2|TRBD2
TGTGCCAGCAGCAAGTTACTAGCGGACCAAGAGACCCAGTACTTC
CASSKLLADQETQYF
>many|TRBJ2-7|TRBV7-9|TRBD1
TGTGCCAGCACCTCCTCGGGACAGGGGTACGAGCAGTACTTC
CASTSSGQGYEQYF
>-|TRBJ1-6|TRBV5-1|TRBD1
TGCGCCAGCAGCCCAGGACAGGGTGGCCTCCACTTT
CASSPGQGGLHF
>-|TRBJ2-5|TRBV28|TRBD2
TGTGCCAGCAGTTCCGCGGGGGGGGGCCAAGAGACCCAGTACTTC
CASSSAGGGQETQYF
>-|TRBJ2-2|TRBV20-1|TRBD2
TGCAGTGCTAGAGATGGAGCCGAGGGGAGGGGATTAACTGGGGAGCTGTTTTTT
CSARDGAEGRGLTGELFF
>-|TRBJ2-1|TRBV7-9|TRBD1
TGTGCCAGCAGACCCGGGACAGGTCAATGGAATGAGTGGTTCTTC
CASRPGTGQWNEWFF
>many|TRBJ2-7|TRBV7-2|-
TGTGCCAGCAGCTTAGCCAGCATCCAAGAGCAGTACTTC
CASSLASIQEQYF
>-|TRBJ2-3|TRBV5-1|TRBD2
TGCGCCAGCAGCGCCGGGACTAGCGGGAAGGATACGCAGTATTTT
CASSAGTSGKDTQYF
>-|TRBJ1-2|TRBV20-1|-
TGCAGTGCTAGAGCGACGGGGGGAGGAGGCTACACCTTC
CSARATGGGGYTF
>many|TRBJ2-7|TRBV9|-
TGTGCCAGCAGCCTAGAGGAAGGGGAGCAGTACTTC
CASSLEEGEQYF
>-|TRBJ2-2|TRBV29-1|-
TGCAGCGTTGCCGGGACAACAGGCGAGCTGTTTTTT
CSVAGTTGELFF
>once|TRBJ2-7|TRBV6-4|-
TGTGCCAGCAGTGTGAGCGAGTGCAATGAGCAGTACTTC
CASSVSECNEQYF
>many|TRBJ2-4|TRBV29-1|TRBD1
TGCAGCGTCGGGACAGGAGGAGCCAAAAACATTCAGTACTTC
CSVGTGGAKNIQYF
>-|TRBJ1-1|TRBV5-5|-
TGTGCCAGCAGCTCCCCCCCACCTGAACGAATGGGGGATATGAACACTGAAGCTTTCTTT
CASSSPPPERMGDMNTEAFF
>many|TRBJ2-7|TRBV29-1|TRBD1
TGCAGCGTTGTAATGGACAGGGCGTACGAGCAGTACTTC
CSVVMDRAYEQYF
>-|TRBJ1-6|TRBV20-1|-
TGCAGTGCTAGAGTGGTCCGCGGGACGTATAATTCACCCCTCCACTTT
CSARVVRGTYNSPLHF
>-|TRBJ2-6|TRBV28|TRBD2
TGTGCCAGCAGTCCCGGAGCTCGACGGGGGGGGAACTCTGGGGCCAACGTCCTGACTTTC
CASSPGARRGGNSGANVLTF
>-|TRBJ1-5|TRBV4-1|TRBD1
TGCGCCAGCAGCCAGGGGACAGGGGTGCATCAGCCCCAGCATTTT
CASSQGTGVHQPQHF
>few|TRBJ2-5|TRBV28|-
TGTGCCAGCAGTTTCCCAGGGGTGGGGACCCAGTACTTC
CASSFPGVGTQYF
>many|TRBJ2-7|TRBV7-9|TRBD1
TGTGCCAGCAGCTCCCCCCCGACAGGGTCCTACGAGCAGTACTTC
CASSSPPTGSYEQYF
>-|TRBJ2-1|TRBV7-2|-
TGTGCCAGCAGCTTAGTTGGTGTTTGGGGAGGCAATGAGCAGTTCTTC
CASSLVGVWGGNEQFF
>many|TRBJ2-7|TRBV27|-
TGTGCCAGCGCCCAGCTCCGCAGCTACGAGCAGTACTTC
CASAQLRSYEQYF
>many|TRBJ2-7|TRBV11-2|TRBD1
TGTGTAACAGGGGTCAGCTCCTACGAGCAGTACTTC
CVTGVSSYEQYF
>many|TRBJ1-1|TRBV20-1|TRBD1
TGCAGTCCAAACAGGGGGAACACTGAAGCTTTCTTT
CSPNRGNTEAFF
>-|TRBJ1-6|TRBV20-1|-
TGCAGTGCTTGGGACTCCTATAATTCACCCCTCCACTTT
CSAWDSYNSPLHF
>-|TRBJ1-1|TRBV29-1|-
TGCAGCGTTGAACCGACTGGGATCTCAGCTTTCTTT
CSVEPTGISAFF
>-|TRBJ1-1|TRBV12-3/TRBV12-4|-
TGTGCCAGCAGTTCCAGGGTAACCATGAACACTGAAGCTTTCTTT
CASSSRVTMNTEAFF